Included here is one TCR beta chain sequence, with context. Original processing notes: Estimation of nucleated cell counts relied on the amplification of reference gene primers. TCRdb keeps only in-frame clones here, not all; method: immunoSEQ multiplex PCR. V and J calls and clone size follow that table, whereas D and trimming were derived from the DNA. Of hundreds of thousands of clones listed, roughly 80% were seen once; the top ten hold 8.5% to 9.5%. This entry belongs to a study of blood T cell repertoires in COVID-19. At the level of the study: The United States, Italy and Spain provided the acute and convalescent COVID-19 samples. Sample material is recorded as cDNA or gDNA derived from T cells, B-cell-depleted T cells, or PBMCs.

V lost 3 bases to trimming and J lost 4 bases; unmatched junction nucleotides: 7. Germline assignment: CDR1 SGHRS and CDR2 YFSETQ. The CDR3 has 15 amino acids. The sequence came from a woman aged 50 to 60 who had recovered from COVID-19. The chain has TRBV5-1 and TRBJ2-1; 7 nucleotides agree with TRBD1. What was sequenced was peripheral blood. The CDR3 DNA reads as TGCGCCAGCAGCTCACAGGGGTATCCTTACAATGAGCAGTTCTTC. It is translated as CASSSQGYPYNEQFF.